Listed below are T cell receptor beta chains from one sample, sequenced in a study of breast tumors, draining lymph nodes, adjacent tissues. MiXCR, run by TCRdb on the multiplex PCR reads, gives a single entry per CDR3 protein. The sample includes about 89,000 distinct CDR3 sequences, approximately 28% of them seen just once. Sequencing was performed on axillary lymph node tissue. These TCRs come from a female donor with breast cancer. Some clones in this sample may be carry-over from other donors' samples. CDR3s include the opening cysteine and the closing phenylalanine or tryptophan. D genes are given only for firm matches. Clone size, where shown, is once, few, many, or a class for clones that have expanded.

v_gene	j_gene	abundance	d_gene	CDR3nt	CDR3aa
TRBV5-1	TRBJ2-7	NA	NA	TGCGCCAGTAGCTTGGCCCCTTTTTACGACCAGTACTTC	CASSLAPFYDQYF
TRBV5-8	TRBJ2-1	many	TRBD1	TGTGCCAGCAGCTTCCGGGACAGGGGGCCGGATGAGCAGTTCTTC	CASSFRDRGPDEQFF
TRBV14	TRBJ2-7	many	NA	TGTGCCAGCAGCCAAGATGCGTGGTACGAGCAGTACTTC	CASSQDAWYEQYF
TRBV11-1	TRBJ2-7	NA	TRBD1	TGTGGCAGCAGCGCAAACCCCGGGACAGCCTACGAGCAGTACTTC	CGSSANPGTAYEQYF
TRBV6-2/TRBV6-3	TRBJ2-3	many	NA	TGTGCCAGCACCTTAACCGCCCCCACAGATACGCAGTATTTT	CASTLTAPTDTQYF
TRBV6-2/TRBV6-3	TRBJ2-2	NA	NA	TGTGCCACCCCGTTCCTCAACGACATCCATCCCCCCTTCTCTGGAAACACCGGGGAGCTGTTTTTT	CATPFLNDIHPPFSGNTGELFF
TRBV9	TRBJ2-1	many	TRBD2	TGTGCCAGCAGCGACCCCAGCGGGAGGGCCGGCGAGCAGTTCTTC	CASSDPSGRAGEQFF
TRBV25-1	TRBJ1-2	once	NA	TGTGCCAGCAGTCTAGCGGGAGTTGAGAACTATGGCTACACCTTC	CASSLAGVENYGYTF
TRBV18	TRBJ2-3	many	TRBD2	TGTGCCAGCTCCCGCCGAGTAGCGGGCGCGCCGGGTACAGATACGCAGTATTTT	CASSRRVAGAPGTDTQYF
TRBV30	TRBJ2-7	many	NA	TGTGCCTGGAGTGTAGGGCACTACGAGCAGTACTTC	CAWSVGHYEQYF
TRBV14	TRBJ1-1	NA	NA	TGTGCCAGCAGCCTAAACCGAGGTGGAGGTGAAGCTTTCTTT	CASSLNRGGGEAFF
TRBV7-2	TRBJ1-1	NA	NA	TGTGCCAGCAGCTTAGCGCGAATAGGGGCTTTGAACACTGAAGCTTTCTTT	CASSLARIGALNTEAFF
TRBV30	TRBJ2-7	many	NA	TGTGCCTGGAGTGTAGGGGTGGTGAACGAGCAGTACTTC	CAWSVGVVNEQYF
TRBV20-1	TRBJ2-1	many	TRBD2	TGCAGTGCCCCTAGGACTAGCGGGGGCTCCGGTGTGCAGTTCTTC	CSAPRTSGGSGVQFF
TRBV9	TRBJ1-5	many	NA	TGTGCCAGCAGCGTAACCACGGACGTCAATCAGCCCCAGCATTTT	CASSVTTDVNQPQHF
TRBV12-3/TRBV12-4	TRBJ1-5	NA	TRBD1	TGTGCCAGCAGACGGACAGGGAACAATCAGCCCCAGCATTTT	CASRRTGNNQPQHF
TRBV12-3/TRBV12-4	TRBJ2-1	NA	NA	TGTGCCAGCAGTTTATCGGAAAGCAATGAGCAGTCCTTC	CASSLSESNEQSF
TRBV29-1	TRBJ2-7	many	TRBD1	TGCAGCGTTGTCAAATCAGGGGGCAGGTACGAGCAGTACTTC	CSVVKSGGRYEQYF
TRBV9	TRBJ1-3	many	TRBD1	TGTGCCAGCAGCGCCTCATCTCGACAGGGCTTGAACACCATATATTTT	CASSASSRQGLNTIYF
TRBV3-1	TRBJ2-7	NA	NA	TGTGCCAGCAGCCAAGAACAGGGATCCTACGAGCAGTACTTC	CASSQEQGSYEQYF
TRBV10-2	TRBJ1-5	many	NA	TGCGCCAGCAGTGAACCCCCGGGAGGGGGAAATCAGCCCCAGCATTTT	CASSEPPGGGNQPQHF
TRBV20-1	TRBJ2-3	many	TRBD1	TGCAGTGCTAGAGATTGCCCACCGAACGGACAGGGTCAGTACTACACAGATACGCAGTATTTT	CSARDCPPNGQGQYYTDTQYF
TRBV7-8	TRBJ1-4	once	NA	TGTGCCAGCAGCCGACCCGAGGCTAATGAAAAACTGTTTTTT	CASSRPEANEKLFF
TRBV5-5	TRBJ1-2	NA	NA	TGCGCCAGCACCACCGAGGGACCGAGGGGCTATGGCTACACCTTC	CASTTEGPRGYGYTF
TRBV7-9	TRBJ2-3	NA	TRBD2	TGTGCCAGCAGCGCCCTACTAGCGGGAGGGGCAGATACGCAGTATTTT	CASSALLAGGADTQYF
TRBV5-1	TRBJ2-1	many	TRBD1	TGCGCCAGCAGTCAGACAGGGATTAAAGTCTATGAGCAGTTCTTC	CASSQTGIKVYEQFF
TRBV28	TRBJ1-2	many	NA	TGTGCCAGCAGTTTACAGGGACGGGAGGGCTATGGCTACACCTTC	CASSLQGREGYGYTF
TRBV7-3	TRBJ2-7	NA	TRBD2	TGTGCCAGCAGCACCTTGGGAGGGTCCTACGAGCAGTACTTC	CASSTLGGSYEQYF
TRBV20-1	TRBJ1-5	NA	TRBD1	TGCAGTGCTAGTCGATACCTCACCCCGGGACAGGAATATCAGCCCCAGCATTTT	CSASRYLTPGQEYQPQHF
TRBV2	TRBJ2-1	many	NA	TGTGCCAGCAGGGGTGTTTGGGGGAGCTCCTACAATGAGCAGTTCTTC	CASRGVWGSSYNEQFF
TRBV29-1	TRBJ1-2	once	TRBD1	TGCAGCGTTGTGAGGCAGGGGGTAGACAATGGCTACACCTTC	CSVVRQGVDNGYTF
TRBV9	TRBJ2-7	many	NA	TGTGCCAGCAGCGTAGACGGGACCTCCTACGAGCAGTACTTC	CASSVDGTSYEQYF
TRBV5-5	TRBJ1-1	NA	TRBD1	TGTGCCAGCAGCCAATGGGACAGTGTCACTGGAGCTTTCTTT	CASSQWDSVTGAFF
TRBV19	TRBJ2-2	many	TRBD2	TGTGCCACCGGGAGGGTTGGGGAGCTGTTTTTT	CATGRVGELFF
TRBV7-9	TRBJ1-2	many	NA	TGTGCCAGCAGCTTTGGACAAAATGGCTACACCTTC	CASSFGQNGYTF
TRBV7-2	TRBJ2-1	many	NA	TGTGCCAGCAGCTTTGACATTTACAATGAGCAGTTCTTC	CASSFDIYNEQFF
TRBV11-3	TRBJ2-7	many	TRBD1	TGTGCCAGCAGCTCCGGGACAGGGGTGGGGGAGCAGTACTTC	CASSSGTGVGEQYF
TRBV19	TRBJ1-1	few	NA	TGTGCCAGTAGTTCTCGGACGGCGAGCACTGAAGCTTTCTTT	CASSSRTASTEAFF
TRBV28	TRBJ1-1	NA	NA	TGTGCCAGCGGAAGCGTCATGAACACTGAAGCTTTCTTT	CASGSVMNTEAFF
TRBV7-2	TRBJ1-5	many	TRBD1	TGTGCCAGCAGCCAGACAGGGGTGGGGGAGCCCCAGCATTTT	CASSQTGVGEPQHF
TRBV6-1	TRBJ1-6	many	NA	TGTGCCAGCAGGGAGAGTAGCTCCTATAATTCACCCCTCCACTTT	CASRESSSYNSPLHF
TRBV6-2/TRBV6-3	TRBJ1-1	NA	TRBD1	TGTGCCAGCAGTAAAGACAGGGTGAACACTGAAGCTTTCTTT	CASSKDRVNTEAFF
TRBV7-8	TRBJ1-1	many	NA	TGTGCCAGCAGCTTAATGCAGAACACTGAAGCTTTCTTT	CASSLMQNTEAFF
TRBV29-1	TRBJ2-3	many	TRBD1	TGCAGCTCGGACAGGGAAGCAGATACGCAGTATTTT	CSSDREADTQYF
TRBV6-5	TRBJ2-7	many	NA	TGTGCCAGCAGTCACGTTGGAGTTGGGTACGAGCAGTACTTC	CASSHVGVGYEQYF
TRBV6-6	TRBJ2-7	NA	NA	TGTGCCAGCAGACCTGGGACATTCCCTTCCTACGAGCAGTACTTC	CASRPGTFPSYEQYF
TRBV5-6	TRBJ1-2	many	TRBD1	TGTGCCAGCAGCTTTCGGTCAGGGGGGAACTATGGCTACACCTTC	CASSFRSGGNYGYTF
TRBV7-9	TRBJ2-7	many	TRBD2	TGTGCCGCGGCGGGGGATCTAATCCACGAGCAGTACTTC	CAAAGDLIHEQYF
TRBV6-2/TRBV6-3	TRBJ2-7	many	TRBD1	TGTGCCAGCGTGGCGACAGGGTACTACGAGCAGTACTTC	CASVATGYYEQYF
TRBV27	TRBJ1-1	NA	TRBD1	TGTGCCAGCAGGTGGACAGGGGGAACTGAAGCTTTCTTT	CASRWTGGTEAFF
TRBV6-2/TRBV6-3	TRBJ2-7	NA	NA	TGTGCCAGCAGTCACTCTTCGGCCTCTACCTACGAGCAGTACTTC	CASSHSSASTYEQYF
TRBV2	TRBJ2-7	NA	TRBD1	TGTGCCAGCAGTGAAGGGGGCTGGACAGGGAGTACTCGGCAGTACTTC	CASSEGGWTGSTRQYF